This T cell receptor (beta chain) was profiled in a study of T cells in Graves' hyperthyroidism and ophthalmopathy. Study-wide results and limits: Clonotypes that were expanded in thyroid above 0.001 mostly appeared in blood too. Model-based prediction identified ophthalmopathy a median about 7 months prior to its onset.

In making diagnoses, clinical symptoms, serum thyroxine and TRAb, thyroid ultrasound and orbital computed tomography were all used. Concerning this clonotype itself: The antigen is not known.

Researchers took RNA transcripts and amplified the TCR beta CDR3 regions from them. First-round RT-PCR with HTBI primers amplified the TCR CDR3 region. In TCRdb, the multiplex PCR reads were re-called with MiXCR into one record per CDR3 protein. This repertoire shows 450,000 to 700,000 distinct CDR3 sequences, roughly 50% found once; its top ten account for 15% to 20%. The sequence derives from an adult woman with Graves' disease, either hyperthyroidism or ophthalmopathy (not recorded which). The material sequenced was peripheral blood or thyroid tissue (not recorded which).

The CDR3 spells CASRGLTGANTEAFF. In DNA, the CDR3 is TGTGCCAGCAGGGGCCTGACAGGCGCGAACACTGAAGCTTTCTTT. The V and J genes are TRBV9 and TRBJ1-1, with D tentatively TRBD1 (6 bases). Germline values: CDR1 SGDLS, CDR2 YYNGEE. The CDR3 runs 15 residues. The V end lost 5 bases, the J end lost 1 base, and 15 bases lay between the germline ends.